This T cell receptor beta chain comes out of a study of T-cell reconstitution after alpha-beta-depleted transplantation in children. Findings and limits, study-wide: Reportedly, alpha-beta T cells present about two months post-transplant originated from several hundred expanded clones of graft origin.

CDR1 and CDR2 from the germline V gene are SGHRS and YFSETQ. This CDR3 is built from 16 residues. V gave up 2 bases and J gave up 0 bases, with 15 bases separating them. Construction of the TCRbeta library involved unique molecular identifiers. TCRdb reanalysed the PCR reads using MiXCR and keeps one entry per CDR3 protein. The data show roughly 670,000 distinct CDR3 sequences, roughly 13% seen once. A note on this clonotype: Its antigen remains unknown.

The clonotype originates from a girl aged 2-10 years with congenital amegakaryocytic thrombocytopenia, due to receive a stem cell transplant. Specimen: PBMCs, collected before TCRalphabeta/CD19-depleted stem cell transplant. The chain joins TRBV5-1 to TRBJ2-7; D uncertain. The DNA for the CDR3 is TGCGCCAGCAGCTTTTTCGTGGTCCCGAGCTCCTACGAGCAGTACTTC. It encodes CASSFFVVPSSYEQYF.